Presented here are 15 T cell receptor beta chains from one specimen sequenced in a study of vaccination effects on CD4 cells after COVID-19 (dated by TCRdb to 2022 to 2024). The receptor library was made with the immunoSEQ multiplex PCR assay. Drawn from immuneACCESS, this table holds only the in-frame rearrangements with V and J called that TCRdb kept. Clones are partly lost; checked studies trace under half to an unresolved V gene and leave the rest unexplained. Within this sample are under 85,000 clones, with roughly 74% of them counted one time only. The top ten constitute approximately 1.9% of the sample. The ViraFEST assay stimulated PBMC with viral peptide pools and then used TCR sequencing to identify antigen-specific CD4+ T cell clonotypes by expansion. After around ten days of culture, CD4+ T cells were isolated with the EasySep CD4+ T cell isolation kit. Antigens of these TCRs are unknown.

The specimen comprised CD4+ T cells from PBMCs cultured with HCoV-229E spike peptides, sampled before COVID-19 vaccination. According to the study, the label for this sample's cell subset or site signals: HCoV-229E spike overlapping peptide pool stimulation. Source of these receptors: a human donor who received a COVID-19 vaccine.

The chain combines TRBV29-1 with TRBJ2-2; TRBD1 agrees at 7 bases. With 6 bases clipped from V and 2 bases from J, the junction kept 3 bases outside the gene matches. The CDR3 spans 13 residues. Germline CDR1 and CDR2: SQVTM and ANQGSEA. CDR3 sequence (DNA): TGCAGCGTCGGACAGGTCAACACCGGGGAGCTGTTTTTT. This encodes CSVGQVNTGELFF.

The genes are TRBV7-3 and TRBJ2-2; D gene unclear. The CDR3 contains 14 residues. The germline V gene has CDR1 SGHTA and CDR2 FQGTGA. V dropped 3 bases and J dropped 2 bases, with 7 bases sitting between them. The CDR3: CASSLLGNTGELFF. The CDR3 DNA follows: TGTGCCAGCAGCTTGTTGGGAAACACCGGGGAGCTGTTTTTT.

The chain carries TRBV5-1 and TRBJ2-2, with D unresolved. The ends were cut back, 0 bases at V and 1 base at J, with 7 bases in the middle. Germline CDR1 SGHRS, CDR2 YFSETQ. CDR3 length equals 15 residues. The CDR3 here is CASSLDRLNTGELFF. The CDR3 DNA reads TGCGCCAGCAGCTTGGACAGATTGAACACCGGGGAGCTGTTTTTT.

CDR3 amino acids: CASSLGSLAMNTEAFF. CDR3 DNA: TGTGCCAGCAGCTTAGGAAGTTTGGCCATGAACACTGAAGCTTTCTTT. The rearrangement links TRBV11-2 to TRBJ1-1; no clear D gene. The V gene's germline CDR1 is SGHAT and CDR2 FQNNGV. The CDR3 extends over 16 amino acids. Trimming shortened V by 1 base and J by 0 bases, and 12 bases separated the two germline ends.

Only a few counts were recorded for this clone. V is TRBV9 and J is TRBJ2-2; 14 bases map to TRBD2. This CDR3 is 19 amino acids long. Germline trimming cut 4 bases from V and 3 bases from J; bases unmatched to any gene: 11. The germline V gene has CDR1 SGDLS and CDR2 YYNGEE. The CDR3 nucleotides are TGTGCCAGCAGCAAAACCGGGACTAGCGGGGGTAGGGACACCGGGGAGCTGTTTTTT. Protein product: CASSKTGTSGGRDTGELFF.

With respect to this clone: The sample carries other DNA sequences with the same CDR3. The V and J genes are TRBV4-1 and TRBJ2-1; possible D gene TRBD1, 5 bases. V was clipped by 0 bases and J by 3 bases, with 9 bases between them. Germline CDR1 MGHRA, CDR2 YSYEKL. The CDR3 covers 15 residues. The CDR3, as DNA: TGCGCCAGCAGCCAAGATAGAGACAGCTACAATGAGCAGTTCTTC. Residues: CASSQDRDSYNEQFF.

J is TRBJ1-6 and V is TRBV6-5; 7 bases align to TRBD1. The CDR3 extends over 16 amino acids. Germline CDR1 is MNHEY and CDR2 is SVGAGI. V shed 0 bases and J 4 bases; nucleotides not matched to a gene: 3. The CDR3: CASSYSPRGYNSPLHF. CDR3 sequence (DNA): TGTGCCAGCAGTTACTCCCCCAGGGGGTATAATTCACCCCTCCACTTT.

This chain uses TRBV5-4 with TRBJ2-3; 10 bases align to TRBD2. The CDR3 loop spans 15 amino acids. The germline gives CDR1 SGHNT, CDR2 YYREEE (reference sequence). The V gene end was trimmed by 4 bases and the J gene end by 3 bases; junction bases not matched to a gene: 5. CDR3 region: CASSVRTSGTDTQYF. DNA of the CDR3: TGTGCCAGCAGCGTGAGGACTAGCGGTACAGATACGCAGTATTTT. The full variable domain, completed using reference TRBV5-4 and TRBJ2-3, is ETGVTQSPTHLIKTRGQQVTLRCSSQSGHNTVSWYQQALGQGPQFIFQYYREEENGRGNFPPRFSGLQFPNYSSELNVNALELDDSALYLCASSVRTSGTDTQYFGPGTRLTVL.

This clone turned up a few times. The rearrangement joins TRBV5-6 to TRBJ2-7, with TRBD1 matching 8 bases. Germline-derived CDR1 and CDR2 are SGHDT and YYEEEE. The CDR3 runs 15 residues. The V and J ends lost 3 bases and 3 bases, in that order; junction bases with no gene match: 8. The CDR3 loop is CASSYRDRLLYEQYV. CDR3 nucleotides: TGTGCCAGCAGCTACCGGGACAGGTTGCTCTACGAGCAGTACGTC.

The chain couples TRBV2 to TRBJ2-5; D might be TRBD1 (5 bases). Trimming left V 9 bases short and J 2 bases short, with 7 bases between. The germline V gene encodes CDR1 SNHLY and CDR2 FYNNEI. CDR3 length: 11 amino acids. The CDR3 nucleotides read TGTGCCAGTGGGGCGCAAGAGACCCAGTACTTC. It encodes CASGAQETQYF.

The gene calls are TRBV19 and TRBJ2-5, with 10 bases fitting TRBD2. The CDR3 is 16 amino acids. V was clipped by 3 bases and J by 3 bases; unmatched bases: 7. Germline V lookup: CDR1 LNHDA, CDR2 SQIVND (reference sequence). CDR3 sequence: CASSITSSGGKETQYF. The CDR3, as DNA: TGTGCCAGTAGTATTACGTCTAGCGGGGGAAAAGAGACCCAGTACTTC.

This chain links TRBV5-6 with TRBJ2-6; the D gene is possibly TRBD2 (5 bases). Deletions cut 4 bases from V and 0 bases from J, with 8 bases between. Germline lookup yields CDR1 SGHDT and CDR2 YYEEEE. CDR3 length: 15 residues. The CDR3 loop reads CASSRGLSGANVLTF. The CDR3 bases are TGTGCCAGCAGCCGGGGTCTCTCTGGGGCCAACGTCCTGACTTTC.

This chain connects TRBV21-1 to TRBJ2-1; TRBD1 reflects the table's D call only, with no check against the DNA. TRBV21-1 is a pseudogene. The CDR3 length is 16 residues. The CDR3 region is CASSKLDSEEFGEQFF. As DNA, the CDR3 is TGTGCCAGCAGCAAACTAGACAGTGAGGAGTTTGGTGAGCAGTTCTTC.

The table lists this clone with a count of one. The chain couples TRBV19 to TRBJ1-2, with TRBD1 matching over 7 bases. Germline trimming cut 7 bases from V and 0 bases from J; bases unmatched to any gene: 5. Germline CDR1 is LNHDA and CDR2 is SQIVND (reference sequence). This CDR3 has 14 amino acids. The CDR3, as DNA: TGTGCCAGTAACCGGGACAGAACTAACTATGGCTACACCTTC. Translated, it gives CASNRDRTNYGYTF.

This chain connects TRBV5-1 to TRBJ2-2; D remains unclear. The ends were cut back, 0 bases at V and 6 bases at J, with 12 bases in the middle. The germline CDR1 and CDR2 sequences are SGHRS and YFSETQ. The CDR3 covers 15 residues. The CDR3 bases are TGCGCCAGCAGCTTGGGAGGCTTGGGCTCCGGGGAGCTGTTTTTT. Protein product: CASSLGGLGSGELFF.